Below are 15 T cell receptor beta chains sequenced from a single sample in a study of Ad26.COV2.S vaccination and SARS-CoV-2 variants. Treatment meaning: 19 received Ad26.COV2.S at low or high dose, single or two shots; about 5 received placebo; per-sample allocation not given. Sampling was performed 63 days after the first vaccine or placebo injection. TCRdb keeps only in-frame clones here, not all; method: immunoSEQ multiplex PCR. The table lists around 450,000 clones, 80% to 90% of them singletons. The sample consisted of peripheral blood, taken in a trial of Ad26.COV2.S vaccine versus placebo. These receptor sequences come from a person aged 18 to 59 who received the Ad26.COV2.S COVID-19 vaccine or a placebo.

Written as DNA, the CDR3 is TGTGCCAGCAGCTTGCGGCGGGGACTTGGACAAGAGACCCAGTACTTC. It encodes CASSLRRGLGQETQYF. This chain uses TRBV7-6 with TRBJ2-5; D possibly corresponds to TRBD2 (6 bases). The CDR3 length is 16 residues. The ends were cut back, 3 bases at V and 2 bases at J, with 16 bases in the middle. CDR1 is SGHVS, CDR2 FNYEAQ, per germline.

As to this clone: The same CDR3 also results from other DNA sequences found in this sample. The V and J genes are TRBV3-1 (or the pseudogene TRBV3-2) and TRBJ1-1, with D perhaps matching TRBD1 (5 bases). This CDR3 region has 14 residues. Looked up from germline, CDR1 is LGHDT and CDR2 is YNNKEL (reference sequence). V was shortened by 3 bases and J by 2 bases, with 10 bases between the two germline ends. Here the CDR3 DNA reads TGTGCCAGCAGCCATAGGGGCCTAAACACTGAAGCTTTCTTT. Its protein is CASSHRGLNTEAFF.

The CDR3 region has the DNA TGTGCCAGCAGTTTAGCCCGGGAGACCCAGTACTTC. It specifies CASSLARETQYF. The chain joins TRBV12-3 or TRBV12-4 to TRBJ2-5, with unresolved D. Deletions cut 0 bases from V and 5 bases from J, with 4 bases between. This CDR3 comprises 12 residues.

There are a few counts of this clone. This chain joins TRBV27 and TRBJ2-7; D is unclear. The V gene's germline CDR1 is MNHEY and CDR2 SMNVEV (reference sequence). The CDR3 has 13 amino acids. V dropped 0 bases and J dropped 4 bases, with 7 bases sitting between them. CDR3 amino acids: CASSLSGGYEQYF. CDR3 DNA: TGTGCCAGCAGTTTATCGGGTGGATACGAGCAGTACTTC.

The chain uses TRBV13 and TRBJ2-7; a weak D match, TRBD1 (6 bases). The V and J ends lost 5 bases and 3 bases respectively, with 17 bases between them. CDR3 length equals 15 residues. The V gene's germline CDR1 is PRHDT and CDR2 FYEKMQ (reference sequence). Here the CDR3 DNA reads TGTGCCAGCAGCGGAACAGGGAGAATGGGCTACGAGCAGTACTTC. This encodes CASSGTGRMGYEQYF.

This clone was found a few times. The chain links TRBV11-2 to TRBJ2-1; the D gene is possibly TRBD2 (6 bases). The length of the CDR3 is 14 residues. V lost 5 bases, J lost 5 bases, and 13 bases lay in between. Per the germline V gene, CDR1 is SGHAT and CDR2 is FQNNGV. DNA for the CDR3: TGTGCCAGCAGCAGGGGACTGGGTAACAATGAGCAGTTCTTC. Amino acid sequence: CASSRGLGNNEQFF.

V is TRBV10-3 and J is TRBJ1-2; possibly TRBD1 for D (5 bases). The CDR3 covers 13 residues. The V and J ends lost 8 bases and 7 bases respectively, with 17 bases between them. The V gene's germline CDR1 is ENHRY and CDR2 SYGVKD. The CDR3 region has the DNA TGTGCCATCGGGCCGGGGAGGCAGGGTGGCTACACCTTC. The encoded protein is CAIGPGRQGGYTF.

The chain links TRBV2 to TRBJ2-7; 10 bases fit TRBD2. CDR1 and CDR2 (germline): SNHLY, FYNNEI. V trimming: 6 bases; J trimming: 5 bases; junction bases outside the gene matches: 10. This CDR3 is built from 15 residues. The CDR3 reads CASSGISGRIDEQYF. DNA for the CDR3: TGTGCCAGCAGCGGGATTAGCGGGAGGATCGACGAGCAGTACTTC. The variable domain in full, completed from reference TRBV2 and TRBJ2-7, reads EPEVTQTPSHQVTQMGQEVILRCVPISNHLYFYWYRQILGQKVEFLVSFYNNEISEKSEIFDDQFSVERPDGSNFTLKIRSTKLEDSAMYFCASSGISGRIDEQYFGPGTRLTVT.

The genes are TRBV30 and TRBJ2-7, with D perhaps assigned TRBD1 or TRBD2 (6 bases each). V was shortened by 0 bases and J by 4 bases, with 16 bases between the two germline ends. CDR3 length: 15 residues. Germline loops: CDR1 GTSNPN, CDR2 SVGIG (reference sequence). CDR3 bases: TGTGCCTGGAGTGTAAATTTTGCGGGACATTACGAGCAGTACTTC. Encoded protein: CAWSVNFAGHYEQYF. Filled out from reference TRBV30 and TRBJ2-7, the complete variable domain reads SQTIHQWPATLVQPVGSPLSLECTVEGTSNPNLYWYRQAAGRGLQLLFYSVGIGQISSEVPQNLSASRPQDRQFILSSKKLLLSDSGFYLCAWSVNFAGHYEQYFGPGTRLTVT.

The V gene is TRBV30, the J gene TRBJ2-7; D unresolved. The CDR3 spans 15 residues. Trimming removed 2 bases from V and 3 bases from J, with 17 bases in between. In germline, CDR1 is GTSNPN, CDR2 SVGIG (reference sequence). The CDR3 here is CAWSYYGVEGYEQYF. The CDR3 nucleotides are TGTGCCTGGAGTTATTACGGTGTGGAAGGCTACGAGCAGTACTTC.

The chain is built from TRBV11-2 and TRBJ1-6; no definite D call. Per germline, CDR1 SGHAT and CDR2 FQNNGV. CDR3 size: 15 residues. Trimming took 2 bases from V and 4 from J, leaving 9 bases between them. The CDR3: CASSLRRTYNSPLHF. The CDR3 nucleotides read TGTGCCAGCAGCTTACGTAGGACTTATAATTCACCCCTCCACTTT.

The gene calls are TRBV18 and TRBJ1-1; D gene uncertain. Trimming left V 1 base short and J 1 base short, with 7 bases between. This CDR3 has 14 amino acids. The germline V gene has CDR1 KGHSH and CDR2 LQKENI. The CDR3 nucleotides read TGTGCCAGCTCACCACAGGACGGGAACACTGAAGCTTTCTTT. This codes for CASSPQDGNTEAFF.

This chain links TRBV9 with TRBJ1-4, with unresolved D. The CDR3 contains 14 residues. In germline, CDR1 is SGDLS, CDR2 YYNGEE. The V gene lost 3 bases and the J gene lost 2 bases, with 8 bases spanning the gap. The CDR3 loop reads CASSERETNEKLFF. The CDR3 nucleotides are TGTGCCAGCAGCGAAAGGGAGACTAATGAAAAACTGTTTTTT.

The V and J genes are TRBV5-6 and TRBJ1-1; no clear D. The CDR3 has 14 amino acids. Germline assignment: CDR1 SGHDT and CDR2 YYEEEE. Between the trimmed V and J ends, which lost 1 base and 7 bases, there was a span of 14 bases. The chain's CDR3 is CASSLLGFEIEAFF. The CDR3 coding sequence is TGTGCCAGCAGCTTGTTGGGCTTTGAGATTGAAGCTTTCTTT. The variable domain in full, with the rest retrieved from reference TRBV5-6 and TRBJ1-1, is DAGVTQSPTHLIKTRGQQVTLRCSPKSGHDTVSWYQQALGQGPQFIFQYYEEEERQRGNFPDRFSGHQFPNYSSELNVNALLLGDSALYLCASSLLGFEIEAFFGQGTRLTVV.

This clone appeared once. This chain links TRBV2 with TRBJ2-7, with D hard to call. V lost 1 base and J lost 9, with 10 bases in between. CDR1 is SNHLY and CDR2 is FYNNEI in the germline V gene. This CDR3 is built from 12 residues. The CDR3 sequence is CASSEDAARQYF. CDR3 in DNA: TGTGCCAGCAGTGAAGATGCGGCGAGGCAGTACTTC.